Sequencing of this T cell receptor (beta chain) was carried out in a study of breast tumors, draining lymph nodes, adjacent tissues. Overall study findings and caveats: Most tumor T cells seemingly derive from lymph node, then expand in tumor. Tumor T cell lymph node origin was a supported hypothesis, not proven. Tumor repertoires ranked between lymph nodes and nontumor tissue in diversity, with V and J gene preferences.

Germline V lookup: CDR1 LGHDT, CDR2 YNNKEL (reference sequence). The CDR3 extends over 16 amino acids. V gave up 1 base and J gave up 0 bases, with 9 bases separating them. This clonotype has a handful of counts. The antigen is not known. Breast cancer patients provided tissue from their axillary draining lymph nodes. A single record per CDR3 protein comes from TCRdb applying MiXCR to the multiplex PCR reads. The repertoire holds some 130,000 distinct CDR3 sequences, roughly 21% seen once, with 3.5% to 4.5% in the top ten. The sequenced sample was axillary lymph node tissue. The source of this sequence is a female donor with breast cancer. Some clones in this sample may be carry-over from other donors' samples. The chain has TRBV3-1 and TRBJ2-2; D might be TRBD1 (6 bases). CDR3 sequence: CASSQVTGPNTGELFF. In DNA form, the CDR3 reads TGTGCCAGCAGCCAAGTCACAGGGCCGAACACCGGGGAGCTGTTTTTT.